This TCR beta chain was recovered during a study of T cells in narcolepsy (dated by TCRdb to 2017 to 2018). Some background on the complete study: Patients with narcolepsy type 1 or type 2 (NT1, NT2) and healthy control donors were enrolled in the study. The study sought autoreactive T cells targeting hypocretin neuron self-antigens (hypocretin, TRIB2) in narcolepsy patients, using TCR Vbeta sequencing to track clonotypes in blood and CSF. Broad study findings and their caveats: Some blood memory CD4+ repertoires from patients and controls contained no sequences matching autoreactive T cell clones. Patients and controls had comparable numbers of sequenced blood memory CD4+ clonotypes, averaging about 37,000 and 33,000, respectively. In plots comparing CSF and blood CD4+ T cell clonotypes from the same patient, HCRT-specific and TRIB2-specific autoreactive clonotypes were highlighted. According to the report, autoreactive clonotypes were detected serially in the blood of the same patients and of different patients, but not in healthy controls.

Note on this clone: Its binding antigen is unknown. No base-level quality is on record; no much larger clone is a single base apart.

Libraries came from the immunoSEQ multiplex PCR assay. TCRdb's version of the immuneACCESS table is confined to in-frame rearrangements and falls short of the full clone set. An unresolved V gene accounts for under half of the shortfall where checked; the remainder is of unknown origin. The sample includes about 35,000 clones, with roughly 77% observed a single time. The top ten clones comprise 2.3% of the sample. For TCR Vbeta sequencing, memory CD4+ T cells were sorted ex vivo from the peripheral blood of narcolepsy patients and healthy controls. Trimming takes 4 bases off V and 10 bases off J; junction bases not matched to a gene: 8. The CDR3 has 15 amino acids, counting the end cysteine and phenylalanine. CDR3 DNA only is kept here, 45 bases in frame from base 1. The germline V gene gives CDR1 as SGHRS and CDR2 as YFSETQ.

The chain uses TRBV5-1 and TRBJ2-1; 13 of the junction bases match TRBD2. Sequenced: memory (CD45RA-) CD4+ T cells from blood. According to the study, the label for this sample's cell subset or site signals: memory T cells sorted ex vivo from peripheral blood. The sequence came from a human donor in good health. The CDR3 here reads CASSRGGLAGDEQFF. The DNA sequence reads TGCGCCAGCAGCCGGGGAGGACTAGCGGGGGACGAGCAGTTCTTC.